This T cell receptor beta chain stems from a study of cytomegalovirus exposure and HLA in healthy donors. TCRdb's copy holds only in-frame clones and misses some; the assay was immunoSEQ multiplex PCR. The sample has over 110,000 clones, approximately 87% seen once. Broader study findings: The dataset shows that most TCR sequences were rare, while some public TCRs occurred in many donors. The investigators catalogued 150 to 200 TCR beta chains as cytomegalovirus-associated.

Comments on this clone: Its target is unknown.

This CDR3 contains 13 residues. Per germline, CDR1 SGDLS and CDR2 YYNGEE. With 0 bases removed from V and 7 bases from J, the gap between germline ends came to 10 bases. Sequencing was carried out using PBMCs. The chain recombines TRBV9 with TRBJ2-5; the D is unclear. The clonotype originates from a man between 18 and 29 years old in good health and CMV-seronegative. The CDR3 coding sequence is TGTGCCAGCAGCGTAGACACACGAGGGACCCAGTACTTC. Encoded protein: CASSVDTRGTQYF.